This T cell receptor (beta chain) was captured by sequencing in a study of blood T cell repertoires in COVID-19. Study overall: The United States, Italy and Spain supplied acute and convalescent COVID-19 samples. T cells, B-cell-depleted T cells, or PBMCs supplied cDNA or gDNA.

The CDR3 is 15 amino acids. The V gene's germline CDR1 is LGHNA and CDR2 YNFKEQ. Trimming shortened V by 3 bases and J by 0 bases, and 11 bases separated the two germline ends. In the original processing: Amplifying reference gene primers gave estimates of nucleated cell counts. The method was immunoSEQ multiplex PCR; TCRdb's version includes in-frame clones alone and lacks a portion of them. V, J and clone size are taken as reported in that table, and D and trimming were inferred from the DNA itself. The data hold 100,000 to 120,000 clones, with more than 70% observed a single time. The material sequenced was peripheral blood. V usage is TRBV4-2 and J usage is TRBJ1-2; D is undetermined. This clonotype originated in a woman between 45 and 65 years old with acute or convalescent COVID-19. CDR3 sequence (DNA): TGTGCCAGCAGCCACCGGGAAGGAGCTAACTATGGCTACACCTTC. Protein product: CASSHREGANYGYTF.